This TCR beta chain was recovered during a study of T-cell reconstitution after alpha-beta-depleted transplantation in children. Study-wide findings and caveats: A year post-transplant, T-cell counts and diversity derived mostly from newly produced T cells. Surviving recipient T cells and thymic progenitors produced the high day-60 TCRbeta diversity seen in some patients. Expanded graft clones numbering several hundred reportedly gave rise to alpha-beta T cells about two months after transplant.

On this clonotype: Its antigen is as yet unknown.

Construction of the TCRbeta library involved unique molecular identifiers. One entry per CDR3 protein results from TCRdb running MiXCR on the PCR reads. The profile covers about 250,000 distinct CDR3 sequences, with 20% to 30% appearing a single time and about 5% taken by the ten largest. Source: PBMCs, mostly from graft donor cells, taken 360 days after TCRalphabeta/CD19-depleted stem cell transplant. The TCR originated in a female patient between 2 and 15 years old who had a stem cell transplant for congenital amegakaryocytic thrombocytopenia, so the T cells may come from the graft donor.

The CDR3 DNA is TGTGCCAGCGGGACAGGAAAAAGCTCCTACGAGCAGTACTTC. Amino acids: CASGTGKSSYEQYF. The V and J genes are TRBV12-3 or TRBV12-4 and TRBJ2-7; 8 bases align to TRBD1. J was trimmed by 0 bases and V by 8 bases; bases with no gene match: 6. The CDR3 has 14 amino acids.